This is a list of T cell receptor beta chains from one sample in a study of blood T cell repertoires in COVID-19. Sequencing was performed with immunoSEQ multiplex PCR; in TCRdb, only in-frame clones are kept and a portion is missing. The sample has roughly 30,000 clones, 75% to 90% seen once; the top ten hold about 14%. Sequenced: peripheral blood. These receptors were obtained from a human donor with acute or convalescent COVID-19. The donor label of this sample is uncertain. The CDR3 runs from the conserved cysteine through the conserved F or W. A D gene is named only where the DNA matches it firmly. Clone size is not always given. Where it is, it says once, few, many or a class for expanded clones.

v_call	d_call	j_call	clone_size	cdr3_nt	cdr3_aa
TRBV4-3	-	TRBJ1-2	-	TGCGCCAGCAGCCAAGACCGGACAACGACCTACACCTTC	CASSQDRTTTYTF
TRBV9	-	TRBJ2-5	-	TGTGCCAGCAGCCTCGCAGGGGGGTTAAGAGAGACCCAGTACTTC	CASSLAGGLRETQYF
TRBV11-3	TRBD1	TRBJ1-1	-	TGTGCCAGCGGGGGACAGAGTGCTCGGGATGAAGCTTTCTTT	CASGGQSARDEAFF
TRBV4-3	-	TRBJ1-6	once	TGCGCCAGCAGCCAAGAACAGGGAGAGGGTTCACCCCTCCACTTT	CASSQEQGEGSPLHF
TRBV28	TRBD1	TRBJ1-3	-	TGTGCCAGCAGCTCAGGGGGTGAGGGAAACACCATATATTTT	CASSSGGEGNTIYF
TRBV7-2	TRBD1	TRBJ1-5	-	TGTGCCAGCAGCTGGCGACAGGGGGTGGGTCAGCCCCAGCATTTT	CASSWRQGVGQPQHF
TRBV5-4	-	TRBJ2-1	-	TGTGCCACCGAACAGGGTCCCGCGGGGCAGTTCTTC	CATEQGPAGQFF
TRBV6-7	-	TRBJ2-2	-	TGTGCCAGCAACCTGAAGGGGACCGGGGAGCTGTTTTTT	CASNLKGTGELFF
TRBV5-6	-	TRBJ2-3	-	TGTGCCAGCAGCTTGGTCCTAGCGAGCACAGATACGCAGTATTTT	CASSLVLASTDTQYF
TRBV18	TRBD1	TRBJ2-7	-	TGTGCCAGCTCGACGGGACAGGGGGCCTACGAGCAGTACTTC	CASSTGQGAYEQYF
TRBV30	-	TRBJ2-1	-	TGTGCCTGGATTTCGGGGAATGAGCAGTTCTTC	CAWISGNEQFF
TRBV4-3	TRBD1	TRBJ2-4	-	TGCGCCAGCAGCCAAGTTTGGGACAGAGGCTGGAACATTCAGTACTTC	CASSQVWDRGWNIQYF
TRBV24-1	TRBD2	TRBJ2-1	-	TGTGCCACCAGTGATTCGTCGGGACTAGCGGAGTACAATGAGCAGTTCTTC	CATSDSSGLAEYNEQFF
TRBV29-1	-	TRBJ1-2	-	TGCAGCGTTGGGCCAGAAGCTAACTATGGCTACACCTTC	CSVGPEANYGYTF